The present T cell receptor beta chain was sequenced within a study of cytomegalovirus exposure and HLA in healthy donors (dated by TCRdb to 2015 to 2018). As for the study more broadly: An earlier analysis of roughly 630 of the donors reported approximately 290 Gb of sequence data and 100 million to 130 million unique TCR beta sequences from 150 million to 200 million T cells. An early release that covered more than 550 HLA-typed donors contained 250 to 350 gigabases of sequencing data and about 84 million unique TCR sequences. Of the roughly 400 genotyped donors, about 80% fell in the genetic ancestry cluster associated with self-reported Caucasian donors. The study was designed to test whether signatures of past pathogen exposure could be identified by cataloging public T cell receptors. The study profiled the T cell repertoires of hundreds of subjects by immunosequencing and related them to cytomegalovirus serostatus. In addition to the first cohort of 666 subjects, a separate validation cohort of 120 different subjects was used. The study combined high-throughput TCR immunosequencing, statistical association of individual TCRs with disease status, and machine learning to predict cytomegalovirus infection status. In a later analysis, previously published TCR beta repertoires from several hundred donors were re-analyzed and high-resolution HLA genotyping was added so that TCR occurrence patterns could be studied. Rather than drawing on any new phenotypic data, the later analysis identified candidate immune exposures from TCR beta sequences and the way those sequences occurred across donors. An earlier analysis of approximately 630 of the donors applied high-throughput TCR beta sequencing to assess whether each TCR beta V gene segment acted as functional or pseudogenic. Donor age, sex, ethnicity and CMV serostatus were compiled alongside the repertoire data. A later genetic analysis used genome-wide SNP genotypes for about 60% of the roughly 670 donors, treating that subset as a discovery cohort. Every repertoire in the discovery cohort had been generated on one and the same sequencing platform. Both class I and class II loci were covered by HLA typing, at four-digit resolution. Typing coverage differed by locus: A, B, C, DRB1 and DQB1 were typed in about 620-640 donors, DQA1 in 522, DPA1 in around 600, and DPB1 in just under 490. Because of strong linkage in the cohort, 5 or 6 DR-DQ haplotypes were treated as single units for association and clustering. Among about 410 genotyped donors of the cohort, an average of approximately 200,000 unique TCR beta nucleotide sequences was sequenced per donor, of which approximately 19% were non-productive.

Trimming removed 9 bases from V and 9 bases from J, leaving 30 bases between the germline ends. CDR1 and CDR2, looked up from the germline V gene (reference sequence), are LNHDA and SQIVND. From its cysteine to its phenylalanine, the CDR3 spans 17 amino acids. Just the 51-base CDR3 DNA is kept, in frame starting at base 1. The cohort comprised around 690 healthy bone marrow donors. At the time of sampling, all cohort members were nominally healthy, though unrecorded immune exposures were likely present. The donor was CMV seropositive and belonged to the group of around 300 seropositive cohort members. A peripheral blood sample was collected from each donor, and TCR beta sequencing was performed on peripheral blood mononuclear cells. The Qiagen DNeasy Blood Extraction Kit was used to extract genomic DNA from the blood cell samples. The paper as a whole reports these results and caveats: Linkage disequilibrium might explain the correlated functional status among segregating V segments, but an unknown experimental factor could not be ruled out. For the cohort, immune exposure information was limited to CMV serostatus. Cytomegalovirus status was reported to be diagnosed by the classifier with high specificity and sensitivity in both the original and validation cohorts. A further reported finding was that TCR beta sequences accurately predicted the HLA-A and HLA-B alleles for most subjects in the first cohort. In this cohort, only TCR beta chains were sequenced, and detectable features were limited by the absence of alpha or paired-chain data. In vitro tests confirmed that a few of the cytomegalovirus-associated TCR beta chains recognize cytomegalovirus antigens. A later analysis found that HLA-associated TCR beta chains were more clonally expanded and had lower generation probabilities than equally common non-associated chains. Broadly in line with IMGT annotations, most TCR beta V segments showed up in productive rearrangements about 90% or about 30% of the time in an earlier analysis of 450 to 750 of the donors. The presence/absence analyses assumed that sequencing depth was roughly uniform across donors, and that assumption may not be true. The sequencing pipeline was judged likely to have produced a cluster of highly shared sequence variants as a technical artifact. In a later analysis, TCR association rates were found to vary across HLA loci, with the most associated TCRs seen for DRB1 alleles and the fewest for HLA-C alleles. Across donors, most TCR sequences were observed very rarely, whereas some public TCRs were present in many individuals. According to the authors, the approach could potentially be generalized to other disease states and immunological phenotypes. Compared with the approximately 670-donor mean, donors in an Asian-associated ancestry cluster had fewer N-insertions in productive TCRs, according to a later genetic analysis. HLA typing was unavailable for some donors at each locus, so association tests used only the typed subset. The study gave a list of 150 to 200 TCR beta chains associated with cytomegalovirus. A later analysis found that most CMV-associated TCR beta chains appeared HLA-restricted, with HLA associations seemingly driven largely by CMV exposure. When HLA alleles, especially DR and DQ, strongly co-occurred, attributing TCR associations to individual alleles was difficult. A later analysis associated some 17,000 TCR beta sequences with specific HLA alleles at a false discovery rate of 0.05. Some IMGT-functional V segments, including TRBV6-2 and TRBV6-3, could not be told apart with the 87-base-pair reads, so those segments were excluded. A later genetic analysis associated a missense DCLRE1C variant with V-gene and J-gene trimming of TCR beta chains, and an independent cohort replicated the association. Several of the top co-occurrence clusters appeared to be linked to parvovirus B19, influenza, CMV and Epstein-Barr virus, according to a later analysis. The earlier analysis of 587 of the donors excluded roughly 16 rarely observed V segments, including chromosome 9 orphons, because counts were too low.

Library construction relied on the immunoSEQ multiplex PCR assay. A mixture of 60 forward primers for TCR Vbeta segments and 13 reverse primers for TCR Jbeta segments was used in the multiplex PCR. A multiplex PCR assay on genomic DNA amplified the CDR3 region of rearranged TCR beta genes. The amplified TCR beta libraries were sequenced on the Illumina HiSeq System as 87-base-pair reads. On the study's bioinformatics: Across the 670 or so repertoires, a later analysis counted some 80 million unique TCR beta chains, roughly 11 million of which were shared by at least two donors. Raw reads were error-corrected and collapsed into unique sequences by a nearest-neighbor algorithm in which closely related sequences were merged to remove PCR and sequencing errors. Alignment of CDR3 sequences to IMGT reference sequences was used to assign V, D and J gene segments. For a sequence to be retained, at least a six-nucleotide match to both a V gene segment and a J gene segment was required. Rearrangements were called productive when the CDR3 lacked stop codons and stayed in frame with V and J; all others were non-productive. CDR3 was defined by IMGT convention, running from the second conserved V-encoded cysteine to the conserved J-encoded phenylalanine. In an earlier analysis of around 570 of the donors, sequences lacking an unambiguous match to a single V gene segment were excluded. In an earlier analysis of about 590 of the donors, a V segment was called functional when productive rearrangements were above 56.7%, and segregating when the standard deviation between donors exceeded 5%. A statistical classification framework was built for diagnosing cytomegalovirus status from the catalog of TCR beta chain sequences. In a later analysis, TCR nucleotide sequences were compared against IMGT/GENE-DB human TR gene sequences so that V and J genes could be assigned. A later analysis assigned CDR3 sequences and most-parsimonious VDJ recombination scenarios with the TCRdist pipeline. In a later analysis, each TCR beta chain was defined by its CDR3 amino acid sequence together with its V-gene family, and reads lacking a unique V-gene family were excluded. As a way to deal with suspected cross-contamination and a sequencing artifact, a later analysis dropped more than 500 nucleotide sequences that were highly shared and had low generation probability. In a later analysis, a clonal expansion index for each public chain was calculated from normalized within-repertoire ranks of inferred template counts. In a later analysis, generation probabilities were computed using a VDJ recombination model fitted to out-of-frame rearrangements, and the results were checked against IGoR. A later analysis scored TCR-TCR, TCR-HLA and TCR-CMV co-occurrence with hypergeometric tests, applying a repertoire-size bias correction to TCR pairs. To estimate false discovery rates, a later analysis permuted the HLA or CMV assignments 20 times. In a later analysis, co-occurring TCRs were grouped with DBSCAN, and TCRdist sequence similarity was added when clustering was performed within HLA-allele-positive subsets. Co-occurrence clustering excluded repertoires with fewer than 30,000 or more than 120,000 public chains, plus five with anomalous nucleotide sharing. TCRdb mirrors the immuneACCESS table, restricted to in-frame sequences. Some clones are absent from its copies; in checked studies, under half trace to an unresolved V gene, and the reason for the others is unknown. The DNA gave D and trimming, while V, J and clone size come from that table. The sample table holds about 93,000 clones, of which about 66% were seen once. The ten most abundant clones make up about 5.5% of the sample.

As regards this clone: The antigen it binds to is not known. Base qualities are missing; no much larger clone stands one base away.

This receptor chain uses TRBV19 and TRBJ2-1; the D gene is perhaps TRBD2, from 7 matching bases. Sequencing used PBMCs. The TCR originated in a boy younger than 18 in good health and CMV-seropositive. The DNA sequence is given as TGTGCCAGCTCCGGAGGGGGGGGATGGGGGGCATTGGCTGAGCAGTTCTTC. It codes for CASSGGGGWGALAEQFF.